The 15 T cell receptor beta chains presented below share a single source sample, sequenced in a study of CD8+ T cells in alopecia areata. Documented treatment: oral pan-JAK inhibitor, 5-10 mg twice daily. Following extraction, RNA underwent reverse transcription to cDNA, which served as the sequencing template. Sequencing was performed with immunoSEQ multiplex PCR; in TCRdb, only in-frame clones are kept and a portion is missing. The sample contains about 180,000 clones, approximately 50% of which appear only once. This material consisted of CD8+ T cells sorted from blood, taken at week 52, from a patient treated with tofacitinib. Source of these receptors: a human donor with alopecia areata.

This clone turned up a few times. The rearrangement links TRBV7-6 to TRBJ2-2; tentatively, D is TRBD1 or TRBD2 (5 bases each). Germline CDR1 reads SGHVS; CDR2 reads FNYEAQ. This CDR3 region has 15 residues. V lost 4 bases, J lost 7 bases, and 16 bases lay in between. In DNA form, the CDR3 reads TGTGCCAGCAGCTCCCTCGGGGCAACGAACGGGGAGCTGTTTTTT. It yields the protein CASSSLGATNGELFF.

This sequence joins TRBV6-4 and TRBJ2-1; 9 bases map to TRBD2. The CDR3 length is 17 residues. Germline loops: CDR1 MRHNA, CDR2 SNTAGT. V lost 2 bases, J lost 0 bases, and 5 bases stayed unmatched. The CDR3 reads CASSDRTSDGSYNEQFF. The CDR3 region has the DNA TGTGCCAGCAGTGACAGGACTAGCGATGGCTCCTACAATGAGCAGTTCTTC.

The chain couples TRBV6-5 to TRBJ2-5; 7 nucleotides line up with TRBD1. The CDR3 is 14 amino acids. V dropped 4 bases and J dropped 0; count of bases not matched to a gene: 2. The germline CDR1 and CDR2 sequences are MNHEY and SVGAGI. The CDR3 DNA reads as TGTGCCAGCAGTTTCGACAGGGACCAAGAGACCCAGTACTTC. This encodes CASSFDRDQETQYF.

J is TRBJ1-1 and V is TRBV7-3; no definite D call. Germline V gene lookup returns CDR1 SGHTA and CDR2 FQGTGA. Trimming took off 5 bases at V and 7 bases at J, with 17 bases between the two ends. This CDR3 spans 14 amino acids. This CDR3 is CASSQRSMNGEAFF. CDR3 nucleotide sequence: TGTGCCAGCAGCCAAAGGAGCATGAACGGTGAAGCTTTCTTT.

This clone was seen a few times. V usage is TRBV11-2 and J usage is TRBJ2-3; maybe TRBD1 (6 bases). CDR1 SGHAT and CDR2 FQNNGV come from the germline V gene. The CDR3 loop spans 14 amino acids. V lost 5 bases and J 3 bases, leaving 12 bases between the germline ends. As DNA, the CDR3 is TGTGCCAGCAGCCCAGGGGCGAGGACAGATACGCAGTATTTT. The encoded protein is CASSPGARTDTQYF. The whole variable domain, remainder taken from reference TRBV11-2 and TRBJ2-3, is EAGVAQSPRYKIIEKRQSVAFWCNPISGHATLYWYQQILGQGPKLLIQFQNNGVVDDSQLPKDRFSAERLKGVDSTLKIQPAKLEDSAVYLCASSPGARTDTQYFGPGTRLTVL.

The DNA of the CDR3 is TGTGCCAGCAGCAGACTAGCGGGCTCTCCAGATACGCAGTATTTT. It codes for CASSRLAGSPDTQYF. V is TRBV2 and J is TRBJ2-3; the match to TRBD2 covers 10 bases. This CDR3 spans 15 amino acids. Losses at the gene ends were 6 bases for V and 4 bases for J; bases not matched to a gene: 7. Per the germline V gene, CDR1 is SNHLY and CDR2 is FYNNEI.

Comment on this clone: The germline gene is not matched at one end of the junction; a read error may be the cause. The chain uses TRBV5-6 and TRBJ1-4; D not certain. The germline V gene has CDR1 SGHDT and CDR2 YYEEEE. The CDR3 has 13 residues. DNA of the CDR3: TGTGCCAGCACCTTGGGGTCGGCCGAAAAACTGTTTTTT. Translation: CASTLGSAEKLFF. Full variable domain (outside the CDR3, taken from reference TRBV5-6 and TRBJ1-4): DAGVTQSPTHLIKTRGQQVTLRCSPKSGHDTVSWYQQALGQGPQFIFQYYEEEERQRGNFPDRFSGHQFPNYSSELNVNALLLGDSALYLCASTLGSAEKLFFGSGTQLSVL.

The chain employs TRBV4-3 and TRBJ1-2; 7 nucleotides match TRBD1. Trimming removed 3 bases from V and 6 bases from J; junction bases left unmatched: 7. This CDR3 region has 14 residues. The germline V gene encodes CDR1 LGHNA and CDR2 YSLEER. CDR3 DNA: TGCGCCAGCAGCCAGACAGGGATACCTGATGGCTACACCTTC. It is translated as CASSQTGIPDGYTF.

This clone has more than one count but fewer than ten. V is TRBV7-9 and J is TRBJ1-2; 8 bases align to TRBD1. The CDR3 totals 15 residues. The V gene end was trimmed by 3 bases and the J gene end by 8 bases; junction bases not matched to a gene: 11. Germline lookup yields CDR1 SEHNR and CDR2 FQNEAQ (reference sequence). Here the CDR3 reads CASSLLDRERMGYTF. CDR3 DNA: TGTGCCAGCAGCTTGTTGGACAGGGAGAGGATGGGCTACACCTTC.

V usage is TRBV4-1 and J usage is TRBJ2-1, with 7 positions matching TRBD1. The germline V gene has CDR1 MGHRA and CDR2 YSYEKL. The junction had 7 bases not matched to a gene; V was cut back by 6 bases and J by 5 bases. The CDR3 sequence is 14 residues long. The CDR3 here is CASSHRQGNNEQFF. The CDR3 coding sequence is TGCGCCAGCAGTCACAGACAGGGAAACAATGAGCAGTTCTTC.

The CDR3 DNA follows: TGCAGCGTTGAAAAAGAGAACACCGGGGAGCTGTTTTTT. Its protein product is CSVEKENTGELFF. The chain links TRBV29-1 to TRBJ2-2; D is ambiguous. The CDR3 runs to 13 residues. Trimming cost V 2 bases and J 1 base, with 5 bases left between them. Germline V lookup: CDR1 SQVTM, CDR2 ANQGSEA.

The J gene is TRBJ2-7, the V gene TRBV27, with D perhaps matching TRBD1 (6 bases). The V end was cut by 5 bases, the J end by 3 bases, with 17 bases between. In germline, CDR1 is MNHEY, CDR2 SMNVEV (reference sequence). CDR3 size: 15 residues. In nucleotides, the CDR3 is TGTGCCAGCAGTCCCCCCGCGACAGGATACTACGAGCAGTACTTC. This translates into CASSPPATGYYEQYF.

The chain joins TRBV18 to TRBJ2-5; 7 bases agree with TRBD1. The CDR3 runs to 16 residues. The V gene's germline CDR1 is KGHSH and CDR2 LQKENI. The V segment lost 3 bases and the J segment 0 bases; nucleotides outside the gene matches: 7. The CDR3 protein is CASSPETGDYQETQYF. The CDR3 coding sequence is TGTGCCAGCTCACCGGAAACAGGGGATTACCAAGAGACCCAGTACTTC.

This chain joins TRBV30 and TRBJ1-1, with D possibly TRBD1 on 6 matching bases. CDR1 is GTSNPN and CDR2 is SVGIG in the germline V gene (reference sequence). This CDR3 is built from 14 residues. Between the trimmed V and J ends, which lost 3 bases and 0 bases, there was a span of 11 bases. CDR3 nucleotide sequence: TGTGCCTGGAGCGTGGGACAATTGAACACTGAAGCTTTCTTT. Amino acids: CAWSVGQLNTEAFF.

A few counts support this clone. This sequence joins TRBV6-5 and TRBJ2-1; perhaps TRBD2 as D (5 bases). Per the germline V gene, CDR1 is MNHEY and CDR2 is SVGAGI. The CDR3 extends over 13 amino acids. V lost 8 bases and J lost 7, with 15 bases in between. This CDR3 is CASSSGELNEQFF. CDR3 bases: TGTGCCAGCTCGTCTGGGGAGTTGAATGAGCAGTTCTTC.